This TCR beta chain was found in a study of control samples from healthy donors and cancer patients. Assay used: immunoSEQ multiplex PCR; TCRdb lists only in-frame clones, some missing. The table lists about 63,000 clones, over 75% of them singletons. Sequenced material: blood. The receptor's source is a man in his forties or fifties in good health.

The DNA of the CDR3 is TGTGCCAGCAGCCCTCGACCTAGCGGGAGAGTCGACAATGAGCAGTTCTTC. Protein product: CASSPRPSGRVDNEQFF. The rearrangement links TRBV7-2 to TRBJ2-1; 10 nucleotides match TRBD2. The trim removed 5 bases at V and 5 bases at J, leaving 12 bases unmatched. The CDR3 runs 17 residues. From germline, CDR1 is SGHTA and CDR2 FQGNSA.